The clone carrying this T cell receptor (beta chain) was recorded only once. The sample comes from a study of shared T cell receptors in the human thymus. Using immunoSEQ multiplex PCR, the repertoire was profiled, and TCRdb retains in-frame clones only, with some absent. The sample shows 630,000 or so clones, 80% to 90% of them seen only once. The CDR3 length is 17 residues. The germline CDR1 and CDR2 sequences are WNHNN and SYGVQD (reference sequence). Trimming took 4 bases from V and 3 from J; bases not matched to a gene: 7. The same sample was also used in a study of human thymus T cells. This second study notes: Infants served as donors; they were healthy and Finnish and were having corrective surgery for congenital heart defects. Related research found strongly overlapping thymic repertoires in unrelated individuals.

The sequence was collected from a boy in the first two years of life with a congenital heart defect. Sequencing used thymocytes. The chain uses TRBV10-1 and TRBJ2-2; 11 positions agree with TRBD2. The CDR3 DNA reads as TGCGCCAGCAGTGCGGGTAGCGGGAGGGTATACACCGGGGAGCTGTTTTTT. Amino acids: CASSAGSGRVYTGELFF.